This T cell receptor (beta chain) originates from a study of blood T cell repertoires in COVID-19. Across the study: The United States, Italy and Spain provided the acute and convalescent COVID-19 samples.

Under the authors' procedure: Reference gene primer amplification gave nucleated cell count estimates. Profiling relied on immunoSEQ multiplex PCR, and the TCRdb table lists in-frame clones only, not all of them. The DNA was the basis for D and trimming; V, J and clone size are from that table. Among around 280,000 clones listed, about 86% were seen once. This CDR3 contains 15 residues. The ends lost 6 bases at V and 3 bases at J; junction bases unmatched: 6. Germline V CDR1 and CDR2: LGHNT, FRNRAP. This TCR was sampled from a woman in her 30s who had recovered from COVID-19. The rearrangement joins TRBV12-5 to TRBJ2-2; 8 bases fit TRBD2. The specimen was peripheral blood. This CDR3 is CASGIAGSYTGELFF. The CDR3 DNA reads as TGTGCTAGTGGCATAGCGGGGAGTTACACCGGGGAGCTGTTTTTT. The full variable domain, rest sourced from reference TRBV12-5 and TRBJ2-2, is DARVTQTPRHKVTEMGQEVTMRCQPILGHNTVFWYRQTMMQGLELLAYFRNRAPLDDSGMPKDRFSAEMPDATLATLKIQPSEPRDSAVYFCASGIAGSYTGELFFGEGSRLTVL.